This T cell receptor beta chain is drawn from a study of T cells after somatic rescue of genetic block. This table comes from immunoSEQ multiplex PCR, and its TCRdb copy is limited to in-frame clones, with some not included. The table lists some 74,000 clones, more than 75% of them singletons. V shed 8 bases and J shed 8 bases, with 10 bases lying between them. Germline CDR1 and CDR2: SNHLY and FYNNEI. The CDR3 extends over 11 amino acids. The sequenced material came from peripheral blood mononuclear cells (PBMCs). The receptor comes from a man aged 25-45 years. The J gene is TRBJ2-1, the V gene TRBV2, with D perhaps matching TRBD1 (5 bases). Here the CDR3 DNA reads TGTGCCAGCCGCCAGGGCTATGAGCAGTTCTTC. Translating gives CASRQGYEQFF.